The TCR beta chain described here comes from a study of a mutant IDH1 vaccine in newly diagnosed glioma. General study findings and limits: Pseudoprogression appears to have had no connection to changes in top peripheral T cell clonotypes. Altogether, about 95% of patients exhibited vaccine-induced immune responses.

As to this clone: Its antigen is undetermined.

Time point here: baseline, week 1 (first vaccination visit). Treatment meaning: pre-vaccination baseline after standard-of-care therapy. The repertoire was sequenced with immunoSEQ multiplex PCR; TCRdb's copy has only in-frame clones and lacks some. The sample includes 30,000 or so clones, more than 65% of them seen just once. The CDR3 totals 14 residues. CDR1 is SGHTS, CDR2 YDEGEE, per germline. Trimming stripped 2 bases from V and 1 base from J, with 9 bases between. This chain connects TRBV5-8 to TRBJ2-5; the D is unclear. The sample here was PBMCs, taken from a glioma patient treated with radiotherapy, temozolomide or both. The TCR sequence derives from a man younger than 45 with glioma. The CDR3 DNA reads TGTGCCAGCAGCTTACGGCCCCCCCAAGAGACCCAGTACTTC. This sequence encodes CASSLRPPQETQYF.